This TCR beta chain was profiled in a study of T cell responses to AZD1222 COVID-19 vaccine. Across the study: Pooling of second doses given at about 4 or about 12 weeks was done.

About this clone itself: Its antigen is unidentified.

Trimming took 5 bases from V and 0 from J, leaving 8 bases between them. Germline V gene data show CDR1 as MDHEN and CDR2 as SYDVKM. The CDR3 loop spans 14 amino acids. Clones were read by immunoSEQ multiplex PCR, and TCRdb kept only the in-frame ones, dropping some. The repertoire has roughly 100,000 clones, roughly 88% of them found once; the top ten carry more than 8%. Study-wide points: Spike-spanning, vaccine-associated CD4 TCRs were dominant at 160-218 and 743-854. Among the donors, most were white British and more were female, and clonal diversity was possibly underestimated.

The chain uses TRBV28 and TRBJ1-5; the D is unclear. The sequencing used peripheral blood, collected on day 0 of AZD1222 vaccination. This receptor was taken from an adult in good health. The DNA for the CDR3 is TGTGCCAGCAGTCGTGAAATTAGCAATCAGCCCCAGCATTTT. Protein sequence: CASSREISNQPQHF. Based on the CDR3 plus reference TRBV28 and TRBJ1-5, the full variable domain is DVKVTQSSRYLVKRTGEKVFLECVQDMDHENMFWYRQDPGLGLRLIYFSYDVKMKEKGDIPEGYSVSREKKERFSLILESASTNQTSMYLCASSREISNQPQHFGDGTRLSIL.